This is a list of T cell receptor beta chains from one sample in a study of early stage breast cancer tumors. Generated by immunoSEQ multiplex PCR, the TCRdb table keeps only in-frame clones and is missing some. The sample records roughly 34,000 clones, 70% to 85% being singletons. The sequencing sample was made of blood. Receptor source: a person between 55 and 69 years old with breast cancer. Each CDR3 is given with its conserved first and last residue. The order of the fields is CDR3 protein, V gene, J gene, D gene. D genes are given only for firm matches.

CDR3: CASSPPGQGAYEQYF
V: TRBV28
J: TRBJ2-7
D: TRBD1

CDR3: CASSLDRGNTEAFF
V: TRBV7-9
J: TRBJ1-1
D: TRBD1

CDR3: CASSRQGGTGELFF
V: TRBV2
J: TRBJ2-2
D: TRBD1

CDR3: CAGQTGAFYEQYF
V: TRBV2
J: TRBJ2-7
D: TRBD1

CDR3: CASSPPTDSPLHF
V: TRBV6-6
J: TRBJ1-6
D: -

CDR3: CASSLKRNTQYF
V: TRBV7-9
J: TRBJ2-3
D: -

CDR3: CASSHRTGRLNTEAFF
V: TRBV7-2
J: TRBJ1-1
D: TRBD1

CDR3: CASSLVGVAGASVYTF
V: TRBV5-8
J: TRBJ1-2
D: -

CDR3: CASSPPLRQSNTEAFF
V: TRBV21-1
J: TRBJ1-1
D: -

CDR3: CASSSGQGGMNTEAFF
V: TRBV6-5
J: TRBJ1-1
D: TRBD1

CDR3: CASLRTGGAFF
V: TRBV2
J: TRBJ1-1
D: TRBD1

CDR3: CASGDRWDTEAFF
V: TRBV5-1
J: TRBJ1-1
D: TRBD1

CDR3: CASGSFSEAFF
V: TRBV12-5
J: TRBJ1-1
D: -

CDR3: CAISVGETQYF
V: TRBV10-3
J: TRBJ2-5
D: -

CDR3: CASSQDGAGGLGANVLTF
V: TRBV4-1
J: TRBJ2-6
D: TRBD2

CDR3: CASSLSTGGRSNQPQHF
V: TRBV28
J: TRBJ1-5
D: TRBD1

CDR3: CASSGTGRTDTQYF
V: TRBV6-6
J: TRBJ2-3
D: TRBD1

CDR3: CASSLGTGDSYEQYF
V: TRBV5-5
J: TRBJ2-7
D: -

CDR3: CASSLVGQGYGYTF
V: TRBV5-1
J: TRBJ1-2
D: TRBD1

CDR3: CASGGYGTEAFF
V: TRBV2
J: TRBJ1-1
D: -

CDR3: CASSLLLGSNTGELFF
V: TRBV4-1
J: TRBJ2-2
D: -

CDR3: CASSPRVERQGEETQYF
V: TRBV18
J: TRBJ2-5
D: -

CDR3: CASSYIGPPGSVFF
V: TRBV6-6
J: TRBJ1-4
D: -

CDR3: CASSQGLQETQYF
V: TRBV18
J: TRBJ2-5
D: -

CDR3: CASSRPPSGSQETQYF
V: TRBV5-1
J: TRBJ2-5
D: TRBD2

CDR3: CASSPSGLAASSYNEQFF
V: TRBV18
J: TRBJ2-1
D: -

CDR3: CASSAGTSQETQYF
V: TRBV5-4
J: TRBJ2-5
D: TRBD2

CDR3: CASSLPSQGSYNEQFF
V: TRBV5-1
J: TRBJ2-1
D: -

CDR3: CASSLAAGAYNEQFF
V: TRBV5-4
J: TRBJ2-1
D: -

CDR3: CATSSRPGGNQPQHF
V: TRBV15
J: TRBJ1-5
D: -

CDR3: CATFGQESLKAFF
V: TRBV4-1
J: TRBJ1-1
D: TRBD1

CDR3: CASSQETLKADTQYF
V: TRBV14
J: TRBJ2-3
D: -

CDR3: CASSPGLEAFF
V: TRBV6-6
J: TRBJ1-1
D: -

CDR3: CASSRTGLDEQFF
V: TRBV5-1
J: TRBJ2-1
D: TRBD1

CDR3: CASSLGTANQPQHF
V: TRBV5-6
J: TRBJ1-5
D: -

CDR3: CASSGPPGFVAARDEKLFF
V: TRBV6-1
J: TRBJ1-4
D: -

CDR3: CASSLGPSGKTYEQYF
V: TRBV5-1
J: TRBJ2-7
D: -

CDR3: CASGVRDGYEQYF
V: TRBV19
J: TRBJ2-7
D: -

CDR3: CASSEARGGNEQFF
V: TRBV2
J: TRBJ2-1
D: TRBD2

CDR3: CASRQSGSAEQFF
V: TRBV6-5
J: TRBJ2-1
D: TRBD2

CDR3: CASSSRFVGTGELFF
V: TRBV7-9
J: TRBJ2-2
D: -

CDR3: CASRSAAGNTIYF
V: TRBV9
J: TRBJ1-3
D: -

CDR3: CASSQSVTRGVNQPQHF
V: TRBV4-1
J: TRBJ1-5
D: -

CDR3: CASISTVTGVGYTF
V: TRBV19
J: TRBJ1-2
D: TRBD1

CDR3: CASSEPGGGTEAFF
V: TRBV6-1
J: TRBJ1-1
D: -

CDR3: CAGALVGSGANVLTF
V: TRBV2
J: TRBJ2-6
D: -

CDR3: CASSLAGGETQYF
V: TRBV5-1
J: TRBJ2-5
D: TRBD2

CDR3: CASSPDGLADNEQFF
V: TRBV19
J: TRBJ2-1
D: TRBD2

CDR3: CASSTGGKAYEQYF
V: TRBV6-1
J: TRBJ2-7
D: TRBD1

CDR3: CASSPPAAPVGTQYF
V: TRBV18
J: TRBJ2-5
D: -

CDR3: CASSLSGRGALAGELFF
V: TRBV7-9
J: TRBJ2-2
D: -

CDR3: CASSLVFGDRTEAFF
V: TRBV7-9
J: TRBJ1-1
D: -

CDR3: CASSPPRNTEAFF
V: TRBV28
J: TRBJ1-1
D: -

CDR3: CASSATLRETQYF
V: TRBV9
J: TRBJ2-5
D: -

CDR3: CASSPFPPNGRNNEQFF
V: TRBV11-2
J: TRBJ2-1
D: -

CDR3: CASSLNSGSVSEQYF
V: TRBV7-6
J: TRBJ2-7
D: TRBD2

CDR3: CASSLGPREIMADTQYF
V: TRBV4-1
J: TRBJ2-3
D: -